This TCR beta chain was profiled in a study of T-cell memory formation after mild COVID-19. Study results and limitations: Contracting CD4+ clones lay largely in CM and EM, with CD8+ ones residing in EMRA.

This CDR3 is 13 amino acids long. Germline CDR1 and CDR2: SQVTM and ANQGSEA. Trimming shortened V by 4 bases and J by 7 bases, and 14 bases separated the two germline ends. This clonotype was detected only a few times. Antigen specificity is unknown. TCRdb redid the calling of the 5' RACE reads with MiXCR, one entry per CDR3 protein. The repertoire consists of about 180,000 distinct CDR3 sequences, with about 18% occurring once and the leading ten covering 3% to 4.5%. What was sequenced was PBMCs or a T cell subset sorted from them (not recorded which). The sequence was collected from a man younger than 30 who had mild COVID-19 (a few samples of this study predate the infection). Cell type and time point are not known. The rearrangement joins TRBV29-1 to TRBJ1-5; D call uncertain. CDR3 sequence reads: CSVAVGIGQPQHF. For the CDR3, the DNA is TGCAGCGTTGCCGTGGGGATAGGCCAGCCCCAGCATTTT.